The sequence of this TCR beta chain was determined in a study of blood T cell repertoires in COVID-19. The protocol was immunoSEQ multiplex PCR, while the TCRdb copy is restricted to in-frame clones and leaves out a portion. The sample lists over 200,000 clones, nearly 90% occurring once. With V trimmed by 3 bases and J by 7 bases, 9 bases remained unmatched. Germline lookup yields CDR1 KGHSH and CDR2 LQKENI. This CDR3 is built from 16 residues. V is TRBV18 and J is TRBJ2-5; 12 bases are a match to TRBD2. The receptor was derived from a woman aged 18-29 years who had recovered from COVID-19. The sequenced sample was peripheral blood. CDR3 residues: CASSPGLAGPGGTQYF. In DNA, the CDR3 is TGTGCCAGCTCACCGGGACTAGCGGGCCCGGGGGGGACCCAGTACTTC.